This T cell receptor (beta chain) originates from a study of PD-1 blockade in classical Hodgkin lymphoma. Whole-study findings and limits: Newly diagnosed patients reportedly had lower baseline TCR diversity than healthy donors. Why the repertoires differ is still unclear, perhaps disease activity or prior therapy.

V was shortened by 0 bases and J by 1 base, with 12 bases between the two germline ends. The CDR3 consists of 16 residues. From germline, CDR1 is SGHTA and CDR2 FQGNSA. As regards this clone: Its antigen is still unknown.

Libraries were prepared by immunoSEQ multiplex PCR; TCRdb keeps only in-frame clonotypes and omits some of them. The data show approximately 27,000 clones, approximately 88% seen once. The time point is: newly diagnosed, previously untreated cHL patient sample. Thawed PBMCs were the source of CD4+ T cells, purified by magnetic negative selection. Comparison PBMCs came from previously untreated, newly diagnosed classical Hodgkin lymphoma patients. This TCR derives from a human donor with classical Hodgkin lymphoma. The sequenced sample consisted of CD4+ T cells from blood. The gene calls are TRBV7-2 and TRBJ1-1, with D maybe TRBD1 (6 bases). The CDR3 nucleotides are TGTGCCAGCAGCTTAGCCGCCAGGGGCCGGAACACTGAAGCTTTCTTT. Its protein is CASSLAARGRNTEAFF.